The 9 T cell receptor beta chains presented below share a single source sample, sequenced in a study of blood T cell repertoires in COVID-19. Only in-frame clones appear in the TCRdb table, and some are missing; sequencing was by immunoSEQ multiplex PCR. The table records about 140,000 clones, around 86% of them present only once. The sequencing sample was made of peripheral blood. These receptor sequences come from a woman over 75 with acute or convalescent COVID-19.

The V and J genes are TRBV19 and TRBJ1-5; TRBD1 matches at 12 bases. This CDR3 comprises 16 residues. V lost 5 bases, J lost 7 bases, and 9 bases stayed unmatched. Germline lookup yields CDR1 LNHDA and CDR2 SQIVND (reference sequence). The CDR3 coding sequence is TGTGCCAGTAGTGCCTCCCGGGACAGGGGGCGACAGCCCCAGCATTTT. Translating it yields CASSASRDRGRQPQHF.

This sequence joins TRBV30 and TRBJ1-1; no clear D gene. CDR1 is GTSNPN and CDR2 is SVGIG in the germline V gene (reference sequence). The CDR3 runs 13 residues. V was pared by 5 bases and J by 0 bases, with 10 bases between. For the CDR3, the DNA is TGTGCCTGGTCCCGACTGATGAACACTGAAGCTTTCTTT. It translates to CAWSRLMNTEAFF.

V usage is TRBV3-1 (or the pseudogene TRBV3-2) and J usage is TRBJ2-1; 8 bases line up with TRBD1. This CDR3 contains 16 residues. V lost 6 bases, J lost 2 bases, and 9 bases stayed unmatched. Germline V gene sequence: CDR1 LGHDT, CDR2 YNNKEL (reference sequence). As DNA, the CDR3 is TGTGCCAGCAGTTGGGCCGGGACAGGAGCCTACAATGAGCAGTTCTTC. It translates to CASSWAGTGAYNEQFF.

The chain has TRBV5-1 and TRBJ2-5; the match to TRBD2 covers 8 bases. J lost 2 bases, V lost 0 bases, and 0 bases had no gene match. This CDR3 spans 14 amino acids. In germline, CDR1 is SGHRS, CDR2 YFSETQ. CDR3 amino acids: CASSLASGQETQYF. In nucleotides, the CDR3 is TGCGCCAGCAGCTTGGCTAGCGGGCAAGAGACCCAGTACTTC.

The sample holds a few counts of this clone. The genes are TRBV6-5 and TRBJ2-7, with a weak D call TRBD2 (6 bases). This CDR3 has 15 amino acids. Trimming took 6 bases from V and 4 from J, leaving 19 bases between them. Per the germline V gene, CDR1 is MNHEY and CDR2 is SVGAGI. CDR3 amino acids: CASRETRYWGYEQYF. The CDR3 DNA is TGTGCCAGCAGGGAGACTAGATACTGGGGTTACGAGCAGTACTTC.

V is TRBV3-1 (or the pseudogene TRBV3-2) and J is TRBJ1-2; D perhaps matches TRBD1 (6 bases). The germline V gene encodes CDR1 LGHDT and CDR2 YNNKEL (reference sequence). This CDR3 has 17 amino acids. The germline V and J ends were trimmed by 2 bases and 2 bases, with 18 bases remaining between them. The CDR3 sequence: CASSQLMGDTRNYGYTF. CDR3 in DNA: TGTGCCAGCAGCCAACTTATGGGGGACACCAGGAACTATGGCTACACCTTC.

This chain connects TRBV11-2 to TRBJ2-5; no firm D call. Germline V gene sequence: CDR1 SGHAT, CDR2 FQNNGV. CDR3 length equals 15 residues. Trimming shortened V by 5 bases and J by 3 bases, and 16 bases separated the two germline ends. The CDR3 loop is CASSPPFGEEETQYF. The DNA of the CDR3 is TGTGCCAGCAGCCCACCTTTCGGAGAGGAAGAGACCCAGTACTTC.

The chain has TRBV12-3 or TRBV12-4 and TRBJ1-2; weak D call: TRBD1 (6 bases). The CDR3 spans 13 residues. With 6 bases removed from V and 4 bases from J, the gap between germline ends came to 12 bases. The CDR3 DNA reads TGTGCCAGCAGCTCGGGACACCCCTATGGCTACACCTTC. Translation: CASSSGHPYGYTF.

The V and J genes are TRBV11-3 and TRBJ2-3, with 7 bases aligning to TRBD2. The CDR3 is 16 residues long. CDR1 and CDR2 from the germline V gene are SGHNT and YENEEA. V gave up 2 bases and J gave up 2 bases; unmatched junction bases: 7. Here the CDR3 DNA reads TGTGCCAGCAGCTTATATGGAAGCGGGGCCACAGATACGCAGTATTTT. Its protein product is CASSLYGSGATDTQYF.